This T cell receptor beta chain was identified in a study of T cell repertoires in cytomegalovirus infection. Background on the study: CMV infection and matching HLA type were both indicated by public TCR beta signatures.

CDR1 and CDR2 from the germline V gene are DFQATT and SNEGSKA (reference sequence). Trimming at V came to 3 bases and at J to 8 bases, leaving 5 bases not matched to a gene. The CDR3 contains 13 residues. On this clonotype: Its antigen remains unidentified.

Study-level points and caveats: There were HLA-C-restricted CMV-specific TCR beta clonotypes dominating the ex vivo response. Adding up the frequency of public TCR beta families identified people who carried CMV plus the relevant HLA.

In TCRdb, the reads were re-called with MiXCR into one record per CDR3 protein. The sample lists about 300,000 distinct CDR3 sequences, about 8.8% occurring once. The sample consisted of PBMCs. The rearrangement uses TRBV20-1 and TRBJ1-2, with 11 nucleotides matching TRBD1. The source is a human donor in good health (CMV status not recorded). Some clones in this sample may be carry-over from other donors' samples. Written as DNA, the CDR3 is TGCAGTGCTAGTGGACAGGGGGCGAGGGGCTACACCTTC. Translation gives CSASGQGARGYTF.